This T cell receptor beta chain is drawn from a study of breast tumors, draining lymph nodes, adjacent tissues. General study points: Tumor TCR diversity was below lymph nodes but above nontumor tissue. Compared with basal-like, luminal-like tumors shared significantly more repertoire with nontumor tissue.

Via MiXCR, TCRdb re-called the multiplex PCR reads, giving one row per CDR3 protein. Here the sample spans around 140,000 distinct CDR3 sequences, approximately 30% being singletons. The lymph nodes were axillary draining lymph nodes from breast cancer patients. This CDR3 has 15 amino acids. The V end was cut by 3 bases, the J end by 7 bases, with 16 bases between. Remarks on this clonotype: As yet, its antigen is unknown.

The J gene is TRBJ1-5, the V gene TRBV12-3 or TRBV12-4, with D possibly TRBD1 on 5 matching bases. The TCR comes from a female donor with breast cancer. Some clones in this sample may be carry-over from other donors' samples. Sequenced input: axillary lymph node tissue. The CDR3 protein is CASSFARGAGQPQHF. The CDR3 DNA reads as TGTGCCAGCAGTTTCGCTCGCGGGGCAGGACAGCCCCAGCATTTT.